A selection of T cell receptor beta chains follows, all from one sample in a study of monozygotic twins with inflammatory bowel disease. From the 5' RACE reads, TCRdb lists one entry per CDR3 protein and no DNA. This sample's table has approximately 400,000 distinct CDR3 sequences. The sample comprised blood. The receptors were sampled from a human donor with ulcerative colitis or Crohn's disease, or a healthy co-twin of an affected twin (not recorded which). CDR3s include the opening cysteine and the closing phenylalanine or tryptophan. Each record gives: J gene, V gene, CDR3 protein.

>TRBJ2-3|TRBV5-1
CASSVLADTDTQYF
>TRBJ2-2|TRBV2
CASGVVDTGELFF
>TRBJ2-1|TRBV7-9
CASSLSPGPYADNEQFF
>TRBJ2-5|TRBV11-1
CASSRAWDRTFQETQYF
>TRBJ2-5|TRBV6-5
CASSYGLIAGKSPQETQYF
>TRBJ2-5|TRBV4-3
CASSPSTGLQETQYF
>TRBJ2-7|TRBV6-1
CASSGPGTGDDEQYF
>TRBJ2-3|TRBV5-6
CASSLAGLTDTQYF
>TRBJ2-3|TRBV14
CASSPLAGDSADTQYF
>TRBJ2-5|TRBV7-9
CASSSPGHRAKETQYF
>TRBJ2-2|TRBV20-1
CSAPKTGFNTGELFF
>TRBJ2-7|TRBV27
CASRPAGLGYEQYF
>TRBJ2-2|TRBV12-3/TRBV12-4
CASSFGSSGGPGNTGELFF
>TRBJ2-2|TRBV11-2
CASSLILAVVGELFF
>TRBJ2-7|TRBV20-1
CSASGAPNYEQYF